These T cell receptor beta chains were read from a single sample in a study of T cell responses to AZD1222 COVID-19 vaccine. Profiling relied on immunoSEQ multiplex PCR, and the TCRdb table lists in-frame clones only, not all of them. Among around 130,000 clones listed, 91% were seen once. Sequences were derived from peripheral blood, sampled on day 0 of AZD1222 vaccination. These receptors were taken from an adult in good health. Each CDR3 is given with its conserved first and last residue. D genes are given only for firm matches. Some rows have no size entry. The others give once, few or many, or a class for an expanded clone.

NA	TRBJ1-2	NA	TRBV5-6	TGTGTCAGCAGCTCCTCTCAGGGGCGACTTCCCCCATCCTATGGCTACACCTTC	CVSSSSQGRLPPSYGYTF
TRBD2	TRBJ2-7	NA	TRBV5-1	TGCGCCAGCAGCCCTAGCGGGAGGAAATTCTACGAGCAGTACTTC	CASSPSGRKFYEQYF
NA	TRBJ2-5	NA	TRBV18	TGTGCCAGCTCACCAGGGCTGGACGAGACCCAGTACTTC	CASSPGLDETQYF
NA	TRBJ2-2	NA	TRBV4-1	TGCGCCCCCCGACCCCCAGGGGCTAGTATGGCCGGGGAGCTGTTTTTT	CAPRPPGASMAGELFF
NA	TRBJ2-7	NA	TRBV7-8	TGTGCCAGCAGCGTAGCGCAGGGGCATACGGAGCAGTACTTC	CASSVAQGHTEQYF
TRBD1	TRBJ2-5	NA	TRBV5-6	TGTGCCAGCAGCTTGGTAGGACAGGGTAGGGAGACCCAGTACTTC	CASSLVGQGRETQYF
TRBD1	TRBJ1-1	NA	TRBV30	TGTGCCTGGAGTACGGGACAGGGGGTTACTGAAGCTTTCTTT	CAWSTGQGVTEAFF
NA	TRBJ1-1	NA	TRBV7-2	TGTGCCAGCAGCTTACAGCAGAACACTGAAGCTTTCTTT	CASSLQQNTEAFF
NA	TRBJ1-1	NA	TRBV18	TGTGCCAGCTCACCAATTGGCCGGAACACTGAAGCTTTCTTT	CASSPIGRNTEAFF
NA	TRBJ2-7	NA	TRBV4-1	TGCGCCAGCAGCCCGGTTGATGGGATTGAGCAGTACTTC	CASSPVDGIEQYF
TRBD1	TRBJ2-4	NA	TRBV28	TGTGCCAGCATGTACAGGGGTGACATTCAGTACTTC	CASMYRGDIQYF
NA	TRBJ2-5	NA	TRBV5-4	TGTGCCAGCAGCTTGGAGACAGAAGGGGAGACCCAGTACTTC	CASSLETEGETQYF
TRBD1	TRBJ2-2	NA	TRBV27	TGTGCCAGCAGTTTCCAGACAGGGGTCGACACCGGGGAGCTGTTTTTT	CASSFQTGVDTGELFF
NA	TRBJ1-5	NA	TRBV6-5	TGTGCCAGCAGTTCCCCGGGACTTAGCAATCAGCCCCAGCATTTT	CASSSPGLSNQPQHF
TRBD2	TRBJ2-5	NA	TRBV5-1	TGCGCCAGCAGCTTCGAACTAGCGGAGGAGACCCAGTACTTC	CASSFELAEETQYF
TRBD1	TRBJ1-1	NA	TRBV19	TGTGCCAGTAGTCCGGGACAGCCGAACACTGAAGCTTTCTTT	CASSPGQPNTEAFF
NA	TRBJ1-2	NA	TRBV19	TGTGCCAGTAGTACCCGAGAGGCAGGGACGATGTTCTATGGCTACACCTTC	CASSTREAGTMFYGYTF
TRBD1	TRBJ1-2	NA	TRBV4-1	TGCGCCAGCAGCCAAGAGCTCGGGACAGCAAACTATGGCTACACCTTC	CASSQELGTANYGYTF
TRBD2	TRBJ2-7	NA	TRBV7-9	TGTGCCAGCGGTGGGAGGGCCTACGAGCAGTACTTC	CASGGRAYEQYF
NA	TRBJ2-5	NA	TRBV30	TGTGCCTGGAGTGTAGTACGAGGGGCCCAGGAGACCCAGTACTTC	CAWSVVRGAQETQYF
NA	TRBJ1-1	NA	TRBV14	TGTGCCAGCAGCCAAGCTTATAACACTGAAGCTTTCTTT	CASSQAYNTEAFF
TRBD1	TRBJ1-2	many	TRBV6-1	TGTGCCAGCAGTGAAGCGGCCGGGACAGGGGGATTTGGCTACACCTTC	CASSEAAGTGGFGYTF
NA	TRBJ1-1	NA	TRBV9	TGTGCCAGCAGCGTAGAACCAGGGATGAACACTGAAGCTTTCTTT	CASSVEPGMNTEAFF
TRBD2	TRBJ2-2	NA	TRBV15	TGTGCCACCAGCCGAAAGGGACTAGCGGGCATCTCCGCGAACACCGGGGAGCTGTTTTTT	CATSRKGLAGISANTGELFF
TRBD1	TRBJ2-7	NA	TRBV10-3	TGTGCCATCAGTGAAGGGGGCAAATACGAGCAGTACTTC	CAISEGGKYEQYF
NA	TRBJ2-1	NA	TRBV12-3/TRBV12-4	TGTGCCAGCAGTTTCCTGGTGGGGGAGCAGTTCTTC	CASSFLVGEQFF
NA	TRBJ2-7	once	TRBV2	TGTGCCAGCAGTGGTGGGGTGGGCCACGAGCAGTACTTC	CASSGGVGHEQYF
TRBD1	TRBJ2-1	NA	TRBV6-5	TGTGCCAGCAGCCGCACAGGGGTTAACTATGAGCAGTTCTTC	CASSRTGVNYEQFF
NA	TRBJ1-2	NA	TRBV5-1	TGCGCCAGCAGGATTGGGCGCCTGGAGGGCTACACCTTC	CASRIGRLEGYTF
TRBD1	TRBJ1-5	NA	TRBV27	TGTGCCAGCAGAGCCTACCCCGGGACAGATCAGCCCCAGCATTTT	CASRAYPGTDQPQHF
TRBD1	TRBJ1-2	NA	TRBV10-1	TGCGCCAGCAGTAATGACAGGGGGCCCTATGGCTACACCTTC	CASSNDRGPYGYTF